This entry concerns a single T cell receptor (beta chain). TCR beta libraries carry UMIs added by 5'RACE template switching. TCRdb re-called the 5' RACE reads and catalogs CDR3 proteins one per entry, DNA excluded. This table holds thousands of distinct CDR3 sequences. Germline-derived CDR1 and CDR2 are MNHEY and SMNVEV (reference sequence). This CDR3 region has 15 residues. This entry belongs to a study of T cells expressing NK-cell markers. The V gene is TRBV27, the J gene TRBJ2-5; TCRdb picks TRBD2, but there is no DNA to check that call. The source of this sequence is a young man in good health. The source material was blood T cells: a sorted CD56 or NKG2C T cell subset, CD4+ or CD8+ T cells, or bulk PBMC T cells (not recorded which). This CDR3 reads CASRFSPGLAETQYF.